The 28 T cell receptor beta chains presented below share a single source sample, sequenced in a study of technical replicates of blood from a handful of donors. The data were produced by immunoSEQ multiplex PCR, yet TCRdb's version contains in-frame clones alone and is incomplete. The table lists about 59,000 clones, approximately 84% of them singletons, with 4% to 6% in the top ten. Sequencing was done on a sample of PBMCs. The origin of the receptors is a human donor in good health. Some clones in this sample may be carry-over from other donors' samples.

V gene TRBV6-6 combines with J gene TRBJ1-1; D may be TRBD1 (5 bases). The CDR3 totals 16 residues. Germline V CDR1 and CDR2: MNHNY, SVGAGI (reference sequence). Trimming pared 6 bases from V and 5 bases from J, leaving 22 bases between. The CDR3 DNA reads as TGTGCCAGCAGCCACTCATCCCGGATGGGGGGTACTGAAGCTTTCTTT. This sequence encodes CASSHSSRMGGTEAFF.

The chain has TRBV7-9 and TRBJ1-3; perhaps TRBD1 as D (6 bases). This CDR3 region has 16 residues. The ends were cut back, 5 bases at V and 0 bases at J, with 14 bases in the middle. CDR1 SEHNR and CDR2 FQNEAQ come from the germline V gene (reference sequence). The CDR3 here is CASSLGTPNSGNTIYF. CDR3 bases: TGTGCCAGCAGCCTTGGGACACCAAACTCTGGAAACACCATATATTTT.

The rearrangement joins TRBV4-3 to TRBJ2-4, with 14 bases aligning to TRBD2. Germline V gene lookup returns CDR1 LGHNA and CDR2 YSLEER. The junction had 8 bases not matched to a gene; V was cut back by 1 base and J by 6 bases. This CDR3 has 18 amino acids. The DNA of the CDR3 is TGCGCCAGCAGCCAAGGACTAGCGGGAGGGCGGGGGGGAAACATTCAGTACTTC. Translating gives CASSQGLAGGRGGNIQYF.

CDR3 sequence reads: CASSPASEYGYTF. The CDR3 DNA sequence: TGTGCCAGCTCACCTGCTTCGGAGTATGGCTACACCTTC. This sequence joins TRBV18 and TRBJ1-2; D remains ambiguous. This CDR3 has 13 amino acids. CDR1 is KGHSH, CDR2 LQKENI, per germline. V lost 3 bases to trimming and J lost 5 bases, with 10 bases between them.

This clone was detected only once. The rearrangement uses TRBV9 and TRBJ2-1; 10 positions match TRBD2. The germline gives CDR1 SGDLS, CDR2 YYNGEE. Unmatched junction bases numbered 6, after V lost 0 bases and J lost 0 bases. This CDR3 has 18 amino acids. The CDR3, as DNA: TGTGCCAGCAGCGTAGATGTTCGGACTAGCGGCTCCTACAATGAGCAGTTCTTC. Protein: CASSVDVRTSGSYNEQFF. Full variable domain (rest looked up from reference TRBV9 and TRBJ2-1): DSGVTQTPKHLITATGQRVTLRCSPRSGDLSVYWYQQSLDQGLQFLIQYYNGEERAKGNILERFSAQQFPDLHSELNLSSLELGDSALYFCASSVDVRTSGSYNEQFFGPGTRLTVL.

By proportion, this clone is medium-sized. This chain uses TRBV14 with TRBJ2-7; D is perhaps TRBD2 (5 bases). The CDR3 contains 13 residues. Germline CDR1 and CDR2: SGHDN and FVKESK. The germline V and J ends were trimmed by 2 bases and 3 bases, with 8 bases remaining between them. For the CDR3, the DNA is TGTGCCAGCAGCCAACGAGGGATCTACGAGCAGTACTTC. Its translation is CASSQRGIYEQYF.

The chain joins TRBV2 to TRBJ2-1, with 10 nucleotides matching TRBD1. Germline V gene sequence: CDR1 SNHLY, CDR2 FYNNEI. CDR3 length: 14 amino acids. The trim removed 7 bases at V and 9 bases at J, leaving 9 bases unmatched. This CDR3 is CASTPGTGVREQFF. The CDR3 DNA sequence: TGTGCCAGCACCCCCGGGACAGGGGTTCGTGAGCAGTTCTTC.

J is TRBJ1-1 and V is TRBV29-1, with 7 positions matching TRBD1. The CDR3 is made up of 13 amino acids. Germline values: CDR1 SQVTM, CDR2 ANQGSEA. The junction had 5 bases not matched to a gene; V was cut back by 6 bases and J by 1 base. CDR3 sequence: CSVTGTSNTEAFF. The CDR3 DNA follows: TGCAGCGTGACAGGGACTTCGAACACTGAAGCTTTCTTT.

The rearrangement uses TRBV4-2 and TRBJ1-2; TRBD1 matches 8 bases. Losses at the gene ends were 3 bases for V and 8 bases for J; bases not matched to a gene: 8. The CDR3 is 14 amino acids. The germline CDR1 and CDR2 sequences are LGHNA and YNFKEQ. CDR3 in DNA: TGTGCCAGCAGCCAGCTACAGGGGGATGAGGGCTACACCTTC. Amino acid sequence: CASSQLQGDEGYTF.

This clone appeared a single time. V and J are TRBV9 and TRBJ1-3; D gene uncertain. The germline V gene encodes CDR1 SGDLS and CDR2 YYNGEE. The CDR3 spans 16 residues. V was shortened by 3 bases and J by 0 bases, with 13 bases between the two germline ends. CDR3 loop: CASSANRETSGNTIYF. The DNA of the CDR3 is TGTGCCAGCAGCGCCAACCGGGAAACCTCTGGAAACACCATATATTTT.

The V call is TRBV9, the J call TRBJ2-3, with 10 nucleotides matching TRBD1. This CDR3 has 15 residues. V shed 0 bases and J 8 bases; nucleotides not matched to a gene: 6. The germline V gene encodes CDR1 SGDLS and CDR2 YYNGEE. CDR3: CASSVDDRGQGTQYF. CDR3 coding DNA: TGTGCCAGCAGCGTAGATGACAGGGGGCAGGGTACGCAGTATTTT.

The chain uses TRBV27 and TRBJ1-6; 9 nucleotides agree with TRBD1. V dropped 5 bases and J dropped 11; count of bases not matched to a gene: 7. This CDR3 spans 14 amino acids. Germline CDR1 MNHEY, CDR2 SMNVEV (reference sequence). This CDR3 is CASSLGTGWTPLHF. CDR3 DNA: TGTGCCAGCAGTCTCGGGACAGGGTGGACACCCCTCCACTTT.

The chain has TRBV29-1 and TRBJ1-2, with 8 positions matching TRBD1. Germline V gene data show CDR1 as SQVTM and CDR2 as ANQGSEA. With V trimmed by 5 bases and J by 6 bases, 17 bases remained unmatched. This CDR3 is built from 16 residues. The chain's CDR3 is CSVPLHSGGLLHGYTF. The CDR3 DNA reads as TGCAGCGTTCCCCTACATTCAGGGGGCCTACTTCATGGCTACACCTTC.

The rearrangement joins TRBV7-8 to TRBJ1-3; D is undetermined. V was trimmed by 7 bases and J by 7 bases, leaving 14 bases between them. Germline values: CDR1 SGHVS, CDR2 FQNEAQ. The CDR3 covers 13 residues. The CDR3 reads CASTKTGWNTIYF. CDR3 DNA sequence: TGTGCCAGCACCAAAACGGGATGGAACACCATATATTTT.

The chain employs TRBV9 and TRBJ2-5, with TRBD1 as a possible D gene (6 bases). Germline CDR1 SGDLS, CDR2 YYNGEE. V gave up 3 bases and J gave up 4 bases, with 13 bases separating them. This CDR3 comprises 14 residues. CDR3 nucleotides: TGTGCCAGCAGCGCATACAGGGTAGGAGAGACCCAGTACTTC. Its translation: CASSAYRVGETQYF.

CDR3 residues: CASSRDRAFTEAFF. CDR3 in DNA: TGTGCCAGCTCACGGGACAGGGCGTTCACTGAAGCTTTCTTT. The gene calls are TRBV18 and TRBJ1-1; TRBD1 aligns across 9 bases. The trim removed 4 bases at V and 4 bases at J, leaving 4 bases unmatched. The CDR3 runs 14 residues. Germline CDR1 and CDR2: KGHSH and LQKENI.

CDR3 loop: CASTSYGTDEKLFF. CDR3 in DNA: TGTGCCAGTACCAGTTACGGGACAGATGAAAAACTGTTTTTT. The chain recombines TRBV19 with TRBJ1-4; 7 bases map to TRBD1. Losses at the gene ends were 7 bases for V and 6 bases for J; bases not matched to a gene: 8. Germline values: CDR1 LNHDA, CDR2 SQIVND (reference sequence). The CDR3 covers 14 residues.

V usage is TRBV13 and J usage is TRBJ1-6; 7 nucleotides line up with TRBD1. V gave up 5 bases and J gave up 11 bases; unmatched junction bases: 12. The CDR3 has 15 residues. Germline V lookup: CDR1 PRHDT, CDR2 FYEKMQ (reference sequence). CDR3 in amino acids: CASSLSNRGGPPLHF. In nucleotides, the CDR3 is TGTGCCAGCAGCCTAAGCAACAGGGGAGGTCCACCCCTCCACTTT.

V and J are TRBV27 and TRBJ2-6; no definite D call. V lost 1 base, J lost 0 bases, and 10 bases lay in between. Per germline, CDR1 MNHEY and CDR2 SMNVEV (reference sequence). CDR3 length equals 17 residues. CDR3 in amino acids: CASSLYGTYSGANVLTF. The CDR3 coding sequence is TGTGCCAGCAGTTTATACGGTACCTACTCTGGGGCCAACGTCCTGACTTTC.

The chain carries TRBV5-6 and TRBJ2-7, with 7 bases aligning to TRBD2. In germline, CDR1 is SGHDT, CDR2 YYEEEE. With 5 bases clipped from V and 2 bases from J, the junction kept 13 bases outside the gene matches. CDR3 length: 16 residues. CDR3 sequence (DNA): TGTGCCAGCAGTTTTGAAGCGGGGCGGAAAGCCTACGAGCAGTACTTC. It translates to CASSFEAGRKAYEQYF. The full variable domain, in which reference TRBV5-6 and TRBJ2-7 provide the parts outside the CDR3, is DAGVTQSPTHLIKTRGQQVTLRCSPKSGHDTVSWYQQALGQGPQFIFQYYEEEERQRGNFPDRFSGHQFPNYSSELNVNALLLGDSALYLCASSFEAGRKAYEQYFGPGTRLTVT.

The CDR3 DNA reads TGTGCCAGCAGTTATTCTCCAAGGACAGGGTCCTACGAGCAGTACTTC. Translation gives CASSYSPRTGSYEQYF. The chain uses TRBV6-5 and TRBJ2-7, with 8 bases that match TRBD1. Germline assignment: CDR1 MNHEY and CDR2 SVGAGI. Losses at the gene ends were 3 bases for V and 1 base for J; bases not matched to a gene: 8. This CDR3 region has 16 residues.

The gene calls are TRBV7-2 and TRBJ2-6; weak D call: TRBD2 (6 bases). Trimming left V 1 base short and J 3 bases short, with 7 bases between. The CDR3 is 15 amino acids. Germline V gene lookup returns CDR1 SGHTA and CDR2 FQGNSA. The DNA for the CDR3 is TGTGCCAGCAGCTTAGGCGGGAATGGGGCCAACGTCCTGACTTTC. Its protein product is CASSLGGNGANVLTF.

The gene calls are TRBV7-2 and TRBJ1-6, with unresolved D. Germline loops: CDR1 SGHTA, CDR2 FQGNSA. The CDR3 sequence is 18 residues long. With 6 bases removed from V and 0 bases from J, the gap between germline ends came to 18 bases. CDR3 amino acids: CASRQAGGPSSYNSPLHF. For the CDR3, the DNA is TGTGCCAGCAGGCAGGCTGGTGGCCCAAGCTCCTATAATTCACCCCTCCACTTT.

The V call is TRBV7-9, the J call TRBJ1-5, with 9 bases that match TRBD1. The CDR3 contains 15 residues. Unmatched junction bases numbered 3, after V lost 1 base and J lost 5 bases. CDR1 is SEHNR and CDR2 is FQNEAQ in the germline V gene (reference sequence). The CDR3 spells CASSLGTGEYQPQHF. Written as DNA, the CDR3 is TGTGCCAGCAGCTTAGGGACAGGGGAGTATCAGCCCCAGCATTTT.

This clone was found a few times. In the same sample, other DNA sequences code for this CDR3. The genes are TRBV5-1 and TRBJ2-1, with 7 bases that match TRBD2. V lost 0 bases and J lost 4; bases outside the gene matches: 1. The CDR3 consists of 14 residues. Germline loops: CDR1 SGHRS, CDR2 YFSETQ. The CDR3 loop is CASSLGGGYNEQFF. CDR3 coding DNA: TGCGCCAGCAGCTTGGGCGGGGGATACAATGAGCAGTTCTTC.

The chain combines TRBV21-1 with TRBJ2-7; the table's D call, TRBD2, was not checked against the DNA. TRBV21-1 is a listed pseudogene. The CDR3 consists of 15 residues. CDR3 in DNA: TGTGCCACCAAGAAGGGGGAACGGGAGGGCTACGAGCAGTACTTC. It is translated as CATKKGEREGYEQYF.

J is TRBJ2-1 and V is TRBV4-1; weak D call: TRBD2 (6 bases). CDR1 is MGHRA, CDR2 YSYEKL, per germline. This CDR3 is 15 amino acids long. Trimming took off 0 bases at V and 6 bases at J, with 12 bases between the two ends. CDR3 nucleotide sequence: TGCGCCAGCAGCCAAGATGGCACAGCGGGCAATGAGCAGTTCTTC. Translating gives CASSQDGTAGNEQFF.

The rearrangement uses TRBV7-6 and TRBJ2-5, with 8 bases lining up with TRBD2. V lost 5 bases to trimming and J lost 5 bases; unmatched junction nucleotides: 13. Germline V lookup: CDR1 SGHVS, CDR2 FNYEAQ. CDR3 length: 16 amino acids. CDR3 residues: CASSQNAGLGGETQYF. DNA for the CDR3: TGTGCCAGCAGCCAAAACGCGGGACTAGGGGGGGAGACCCAGTACTTC.